The subject of this entry is one TCR beta chain. The antigen is not known. The data belong to a study of CD8 T cells in ankylosing spondylitis. Overall study findings and caveats: Some motif variants were previously reported in reactive arthritis synovial fluid and blood.

CDR1 and CDR2 from the germline V gene are MNHEY and SVGAGI. This CDR3 comprises 12 residues. Trimming removed 6 bases at V and 5 bases at J, with 10 bases between. Quantitative 5'-RACE was performed with molecular barcodes, and it yielded the TCR beta libraries. TCRdb analysed the 5' RACE reads with MiXCR anew, one entry per CDR3 protein. The sample holds approximately 290,000 distinct CDR3 sequences; around 20% are singletons and the top ten take 3.5%. V is TRBV6-5 and J is TRBJ1-1; D remains ambiguous. The source material was blood, either unsorted or a sorted T cell fraction (not recorded which). The clonotype was recovered from a female donor with ankylosing spondylitis or in good health (not recorded which). The CDR3 DNA follows: TGTGCCAGCAGGTCCCCTCGGACTGAAGCTTTCTTT. Translating gives CASRSPRTEAFF.